These T cell receptor beta chains were read from a single sample in a study of blood T cell repertoires in COVID-19. Generated by immunoSEQ multiplex PCR, the TCRdb table keeps only in-frame clones and is missing some. Among 84,000 or so clones listed, about 82% were seen once. The sample comprised peripheral blood. Receptors originate from a woman aged 80 or over with acute or convalescent COVID-19. Both conserved end residues are part of each CDR3. D genes are given only for firm matches. Size is omitted from some rows. Given values are once, few, many or a class for expanded clones.

j_call d_call clone_size v_call cdr3_nt cdr3_aa
TRBJ1-4 - - TRBV3-1/TRBV3-2 TGTGCCAGCAGCCAAGGGGCAGAAAATGAAAAACTGTTTTTT CASSQGAENEKLFF
TRBJ1-2 - - TRBV7-8 TGTGCCAGCAGCTTAGCGACATCTGCTAACTATGGCTACACCTTC CASSLATSANYGYTF
TRBJ2-4 TRBD1 - TRBV29-1 TGCAGCGTTGAAGGGACAGGAAACATTCAGTACTTC CSVEGTGNIQYF
TRBJ2-7 - - TRBV9 TGTGCCAGCAGCGTGGATCCAAGGGCGACAGGGGCCGGGGGGAACGAGCAGTACTTC CASSVDPRATGAGGNEQYF
TRBJ2-1 TRBD2 - TRBV24-1 TGTGCCACCAGTGATGCCGGGACTAGTATGGGAAATGAGCAGTTCTTC CATSDAGTSMGNEQFF
TRBJ1-5 - - TRBV6-5 TGTGCCAGCAGTTACATAAAGGGGAGCAATCAGCCCCAGCATTTT CASSYIKGSNQPQHF
TRBJ2-2 TRBD1 - TRBV5-6 TGTGCCCGTATAGGGGGCCCACGATTGGTTTGGGGGGAGCTGTTTTTT CARIGGPRLVWGELFF
TRBJ1-2 TRBD1 - TRBV23-1 TGCGCCAGCAGTCCGCACCATAAGGACAGGGGGCATGGCTACACCTTC CASSPHHKDRGHGYTF
TRBJ2-7 TRBD1 - TRBV28 TGTGCCAGCAGTTACCTCAGGGGGTCGTTCTCCTACGAGCAGTACTTC CASSYLRGSFSYEQYF
TRBJ2-5 - - TRBV21-1 TGTGCCAGCAGCAAACAGGGGGCAGGGGAGACCCAGTACTTC CASSKQGAGETQYF
TRBJ1-2 - few TRBV21-1 TGTGCCAGCAGTAATCTATGGGGGGTCGGCGGCTACACCTTC CASSNLWGVGGYTF
TRBJ2-5 - - TRBV6-6 TGTGCCAGCAGCTCTACCCAGGGCATCCAAGAGACCCAGTACTTC CASSSTQGIQETQYF